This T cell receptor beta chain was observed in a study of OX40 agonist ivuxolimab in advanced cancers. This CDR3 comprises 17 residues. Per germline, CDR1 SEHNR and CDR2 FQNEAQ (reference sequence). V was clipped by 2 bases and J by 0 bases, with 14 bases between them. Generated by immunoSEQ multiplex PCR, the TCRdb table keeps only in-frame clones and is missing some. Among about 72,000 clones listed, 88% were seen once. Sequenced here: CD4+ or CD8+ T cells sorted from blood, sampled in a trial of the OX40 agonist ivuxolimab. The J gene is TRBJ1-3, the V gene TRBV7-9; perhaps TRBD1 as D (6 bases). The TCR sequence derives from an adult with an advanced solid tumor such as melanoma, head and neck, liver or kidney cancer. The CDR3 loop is CASSLPGGYSSGNTIYF. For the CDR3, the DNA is TGTGCCAGCAGCTTACCCGGGGGCTACAGCTCTGGAAACACCATATATTTT.